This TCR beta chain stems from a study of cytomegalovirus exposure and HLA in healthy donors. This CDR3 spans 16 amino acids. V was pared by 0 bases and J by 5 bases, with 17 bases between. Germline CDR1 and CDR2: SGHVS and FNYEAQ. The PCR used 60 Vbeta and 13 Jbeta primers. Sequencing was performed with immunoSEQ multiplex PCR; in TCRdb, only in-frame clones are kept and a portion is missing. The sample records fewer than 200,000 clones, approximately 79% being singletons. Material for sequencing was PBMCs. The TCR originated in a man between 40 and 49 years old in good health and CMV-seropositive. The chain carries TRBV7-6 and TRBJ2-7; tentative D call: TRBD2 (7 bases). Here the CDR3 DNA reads TGTGCCAGCAGCTTAGCGAGGGGGGGGCTTGGGGACGAGCAGTACTTC. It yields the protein CASSLARGGLGDEQYF.